This is a list of T cell receptor beta chains from one sample in a study of T cells expressing NK-cell markers. TCRdb re-called the 5' RACE reads and shows each CDR3 protein once, DNA omitted. The sample holds 500,000 to 700,000 distinct CDR3 sequences. The sequenced sample consisted of blood T cells: a sorted CD56 or NKG2C T cell subset, CD4+ or CD8+ T cells, or bulk PBMC T cells (not recorded which). Receptor source: a man aged 18 to 35 in good health. The CDR3 runs from the conserved cysteine through the conserved F or W.

v_call	j_call	cdr3_aa
TRBV29-1	TRBJ2-5	CSVEERMAETQYF
TRBV5-6	TRBJ1-2	CASSLARDDGYTF
TRBV6-1	TRBJ1-2	CASSDRDRVVLYGYTF
TRBV28	TRBJ1-5	CASNLGVERGLVNQPQHF
TRBV10-3	TRBJ2-7	CAISKDSPTYEQYF
TRBV7-3	TRBJ2-5	CASSAVAGALQETQYF
TRBV11-2	TRBJ2-3	CASSMRAGGRVTDTQYF
TRBV5-1	TRBJ2-1	CASSPLENEQFF
TRBV4-1	TRBJ1-4	CASSLRPVILLADEKLFF
TRBV3-1	TRBJ2-1	CASSGLVHEQFF
TRBV6-5	TRBJ2-2	CASSWAGDTGELFF
TRBV25-1	TRBJ1-2	CASSGVRGYGYTF
TRBV20-1	TRBJ2-5	CSAREAKATGTQYF
TRBV7-9	TRBJ2-1	CASSPPAGGSHEQFF
TRBV11-1	TRBJ2-1	CASSLKSQFVTSGSSREQFF